This T cell receptor beta chain was sequenced during a study of cytomegalovirus exposure and HLA in healthy donors. Overall study: Approximately 170 million T cells yielded more than 90 million unique TCR beta sequences in earlier analysis.

The PCR ran on 60 Vbeta and 13 Jbeta primers. Profiling relied on immunoSEQ multiplex PCR, and the TCRdb table lists in-frame clones only, not all of them. The sample holds 110,000 to 150,000 clones, more than 9.5% seen once. Turning to this clone: The antigen is unknown.

Germline V gene sequence: CDR1 LNHDA, CDR2 SQIVND (reference sequence). J was trimmed by 6 bases and V by 5 bases; bases with no gene match: 10. The CDR3 has 16 residues. Study results and caveats: Most of the TCR beta V segments (in an earlier analysis) were productive either about 87% or about 30% of the time. Later, an analysis found that common viral pathogens appeared to be linked with several of the most significant clusters.

Sequenced input: PBMCs. This receptor was obtained from a man aged 50-59 years in good health and CMV-seronegative. The rearrangement joins TRBV19 to TRBJ2-3; 11 nucleotides agree with TRBD2. The CDR3 is CASSLGLAELQDTQYF. For the CDR3, the DNA is TGTGCCAGTAGTCTGGGACTAGCGGAGCTTCAGGATACGCAGTATTTT.